This T cell receptor (beta chain) was profiled in a study of blood T cell repertoires in COVID-19. This clone appeared once. Profiled with immunoSEQ multiplex PCR; TCRdb holds only in-frame clones, not every one. The table includes approximately 60,000 clones, approximately 87% detected once. This CDR3 has 14 amino acids. Germline lookup yields CDR1 GTSNPN and CDR2 SVGIG (reference sequence). After removal of 3 bases from V and 3 bases from J, the junction contained 4 bases not matched to a gene. Material for sequencing was peripheral blood. The J gene is TRBJ1-2, the V gene TRBV30, with 10 bases that match TRBD1. This clonotype originated in a man between 60 and 70 years old with active or convalescent COVID-19. CDR3 sequence reads: CAWRGDRGDYGYTF. CDR3 nucleotide sequence: TGTGCCTGGAGGGGGGACAGGGGAGACTATGGCTACACCTTC.